Each of the 20 T cell receptor beta chains below was sequenced from the same sample in a study of cytomegalovirus exposure and HLA in healthy donors. Sequencing was performed with immunoSEQ multiplex PCR; in TCRdb, only in-frame clones are kept and a portion is missing. This sample carries under 200,000 clones, about 89% of them seen once, and the ten largest clones take approximately 3%. The sample comprised PBMCs. These TCRs come from a young woman in good health and CMV-seropositive.

This clone was counted once. This chain joins TRBV5-4 and TRBJ2-5; D is unresolved. The V end lost 3 bases, the J end lost 3 bases, and 3 bases lay between the germline ends. The CDR3 loop spans 11 amino acids. In germline, CDR1 is SGHNT, CDR2 YYREEE (reference sequence). CDR3 DNA sequence: TGTGCCAGCAGCTCCAAAGAGACCCAGTACTTC. Translated, it gives CASSSKETQYF.

This clone was counted once. The V gene is TRBV28, the J gene TRBJ1-4, with unresolved D. V lost 6 bases, J lost 3 bases, and 5 bases lay in between. This CDR3 has 12 residues. Germline CDR1 MDHEN, CDR2 SYDVKM. The DNA of the CDR3 is TGTGCCAGCAGACCGGCTAATGAAAAACTGTTTTTT. Protein product: CASRPANEKLFF.

The V gene is TRBV10-2, the J gene TRBJ2-2; TRBD2 is a possible D gene (7 bases). The V gene's germline CDR1 is WSHSY and CDR2 SAAADI. CDR3 size: 17 residues. Trimming left V 4 bases short and J 0 bases short, with 15 bases between. DNA of the CDR3: TGCGCCAGCAGTGTCACTCGAGGGGGGGCGAACACCGGGGAGCTGTTTTTT. Translating it yields CASSVTRGGANTGELFF.

In DNA, the CDR3 is TGCGCCAGCAGCCAAGCAATGCGGGGTACTAGCTATGGCTACACCTTC. Its translation: CASSQAMRGTSYGYTF. V usage is TRBV4-1 and J usage is TRBJ1-2; D remains unclear. This CDR3 contains 16 residues. Germline CDR1 reads MGHRA; CDR2 reads YSYEKL. The V and J ends lost 1 base and 4 bases respectively, with 16 bases between them.

Concerning this clone itself: The junction departs from germline at one end; a sequencing error may be responsible. The sample holds other DNA sequences that translate to the same CDR3. The chain uses TRBV7-9 and TRBJ2-7, with a tentative D call TRBD2 (5 bases). Germline CDR1 reads SEHNR; CDR2 reads FQNEAQ (reference sequence). The CDR3 consists of 14 residues. CDR3 protein: CASSLVGSSYEQYF. The CDR3 bases are TGTGCTAGCAGCTTAGTAGGGAGTAGCTACGAGCAGTACTTC.

This clone occurred a few times. The V gene is TRBV10-3, the J gene TRBJ2-7; D is ambiguous. Trimming cost V 2 bases and J 3 bases, with 5 bases left between them. CDR1 and CDR2 (germline): ENHRY, SYGVKD. This CDR3 has 12 residues. The CDR3 DNA sequence: TGTGCCATCAGTGAGCCTTACTACGAGCAGTACTTC. It translates to CAISEPYYEQYF.

This clone occurred a few times. The genes are TRBV4-2 and TRBJ2-2, with 13 bases fitting TRBD2. Germline trimming cut 0 bases from V and 0 bases from J; bases unmatched to any gene: 7. The CDR3 loop spans 20 amino acids. Germline CDR1 LGHNA, CDR2 YNFKEQ. Here the CDR3 DNA reads TGTGCCAGCAGCCAAGACGGACTAGCGGGAGTTACGACGAACACCGGGGAGCTGTTTTTT. This sequence encodes CASSQDGLAGVTTNTGELFF.

This chain connects TRBV28 to TRBJ2-7, with a possible D match to TRBD1 (5 bases). Germline values: CDR1 MDHEN, CDR2 SYDVKM. Trimming took 3 bases from V and 6 from J, leaving 33 bases between them. This CDR3 is built from 20 residues. CDR3 residues: CASSFYQGKSFGLTVFEQYF. The CDR3 DNA sequence: TGTGCCAGCAGTTTTTATCAGGGTAAGAGCTTCGGTCTTACTGTCTTCGAGCAGTACTTC.

This chain joins TRBV27 and TRBJ2-6, with a tentative D call TRBD2 (5 bases). Trimming cost V 5 bases and J 0 bases, with 14 bases left between them. Germline-derived CDR1 and CDR2 are MNHEY and SMNVEV (reference sequence). The CDR3 has 17 amino acids. CDR3 residues: CASSHNPGSSGANVLTF. CDR3 sequence (DNA): TGTGCCAGCAGTCACAACCCGGGGAGCTCTGGGGCCAACGTCCTGACTTTC. The full variable domain, in which reference TRBV27 and TRBJ2-6 provide the parts outside the CDR3, is EAQVTQNPRYLITVTGKKLTVTCSQNMNHEYMSWYRQDPGLGLRQIYYSMNVEVTDKGDVPEGYKVSRKEKRNFPLILESPSPNQTSLYFCASSHNPGSSGANVLTFGAGSRLTVL.

The gene calls are TRBV4-2 and TRBJ2-7; TRBD2 matches at 13 bases. Trimming took 3 bases from V and 4 from J; bases not matched to a gene: 9. The germline V gene encodes CDR1 LGHNA and CDR2 YNFKEQ. The CDR3 contains 17 residues. CDR3 bases: TGTGCCAGCAGCCACGGACTAGCGGGAGCTATACGGTACGAGCAGTACTTC. This gives the protein CASSHGLAGAIRYEQYF.

The rearrangement links TRBV2 to TRBJ1-3; TRBD1 aligns across 8 bases. CDR1 is SNHLY, CDR2 FYNNEI, per germline. Germline trimming cut 0 bases from V and 1 base from J; bases unmatched to any gene: 5. CDR3 length: 17 amino acids. This CDR3 is CASSEAQTGGSGNTIYF. For the CDR3, the DNA is TGTGCCAGCAGTGAAGCGCAAACAGGGGGTTCTGGAAACACCATATATTTT. The variable domain in full, completed from reference TRBV2 and TRBJ1-3, reads EPEVTQTPSHQVTQMGQEVILRCVPISNHLYFYWYRQILGQKVEFLVSFYNNEISEKSEIFDDQFSVERPDGSNFTLKIRSTKLEDSAMYFCASSEAQTGGSGNTIYFGEGSWLTVV.

The genes are TRBV7-9 and TRBJ1-4; 10 bases are shared with TRBD1. The germline gives CDR1 SEHNR, CDR2 FQNEAQ (reference sequence). The CDR3 is made up of 15 amino acids. V was clipped by 8 bases and J by 2 bases; unmatched bases: 5. DNA for the CDR3: TGTGCCAGCGGCGAGACAGGGGGCACTAATGAAAAACTGTTTTTT. Translated: CASGETGGTNEKLFF. Supplemented by reference TRBV7-9 and TRBJ1-4, the full variable domain reads DTGVSQNPRHKITKRGQNVTFRCDPISEHNRLYWYRQTLGQGPEFLTYFQNEAQLEKSRLLSDRFSAERPKGSFSTLEIQRTEQGDSAMYLCASGETGGTNEKLFFGSGTQLSVL.

This chain connects TRBV27 to TRBJ2-7; D perhaps matches TRBD2 (6 bases). The CDR3 totals 14 residues. Germline V gene lookup returns CDR1 MNHEY and CDR2 SMNVEV (reference sequence). Between the trimmed V and J ends, which lost 2 bases and 6 bases, there was a span of 14 bases. CDR3 sequence (DNA): TGTGCCAGCAGTTTAACCGGGAGTAAAAGCGAGCAGTACTTC. It encodes CASSLTGSKSEQYF.

This chain links TRBV4-3 with TRBJ2-3, with 8 bases matching TRBD1. The CDR3 runs to 16 residues. Germline values: CDR1 LGHNA, CDR2 YSLEER. V trimming: 5 bases; J trimming: 0 bases; junction bases outside the gene matches: 7. CDR3 DNA: TGCGCCAGCAGCAGACAGGGGTCTACTAGCACAGATACGCAGTATTTT. Its protein is CASSRQGSTSTDTQYF.

The chain combines TRBV7-9 with TRBJ1-2; 10 positions agree with TRBD1. With V trimmed by 5 bases and J by 6 bases, 6 bases remained unmatched. The CDR3 has 14 residues. Germline lookup yields CDR1 SEHNR and CDR2 FQNEAQ (reference sequence). CDR3 in amino acids: CASSLTGTGDGYTF. The CDR3 bases are TGTGCCAGCAGCCTGACCGGGACAGGGGATGGCTACACCTTC.

The sample holds a few counts of this clone. This chain connects TRBV25-1 to TRBJ1-4, with a weak D call TRBD1 (5 bases). Per the germline V gene, CDR1 is MGHDK and CDR2 is SYGVNS. The CDR3 contains 15 residues. The V end lost 3 bases, the J end lost 6 bases, and 14 bases lay between the germline ends. The CDR3, as DNA: TGTGCCAGCAGTGACATCGGACGGGGGGATGAAAAACTGTTTTTT. Translating gives CASSDIGRGDEKLFF.

V usage is TRBV6-1 and J usage is TRBJ2-5; the match to TRBD2 covers 13 bases. The CDR3 has 18 residues. CDR1 is MNHNS, CDR2 SASEGT, per germline. The junction had 13 bases not matched to a gene; V was cut back by 4 bases and J by 5 bases. The CDR3 DNA is TGTGCCAGCAGTGGGGGACTAGCGGGGTATCTGGCTGCGGAGACCCAGTACTTC. Its protein product is CASSGGLAGYLAAETQYF.

The chain recombines TRBV6-1 with TRBJ1-4; D is ambiguous. Germline V lookup: CDR1 MNHNS, CDR2 SASEGT. With 7 bases removed from V and 6 bases from J, the gap between germline ends came to 15 bases. The CDR3 extends over 14 amino acids. In DNA, the CDR3 is TGTGCCAGCAAAAAGAAATCCATAGATGAAAAACTGTTTTTT. This codes for CASKKKSIDEKLFF.

The chain joins TRBV9 to TRBJ2-1; 8 bases agree with TRBD2. CDR3 length equals 14 residues. CDR1 is SGDLS and CDR2 is YYNGEE in the germline V gene. V shed 3 bases and J 10 bases; nucleotides not matched to a gene: 9. In nucleotides, the CDR3 is TGTGCCAGCAGCGCGCGGGGGGTAGTTGACGAGCAGTTCTTC. This encodes CASSARGVVDEQFF.

The chain couples TRBV28 to TRBJ1-5; D ambiguous. The CDR3 loop spans 15 amino acids. Trimming shortened V by 6 bases and J by 4 bases, and 16 bases separated the two germline ends. Germline assignment: CDR1 MDHEN and CDR2 SYDVKM. The CDR3 loop reads CASSTRWGENQPQHF. For the CDR3, the DNA is TGTGCCAGCAGCACACGCTGGGGAGAAAATCAGCCCCAGCATTTT.